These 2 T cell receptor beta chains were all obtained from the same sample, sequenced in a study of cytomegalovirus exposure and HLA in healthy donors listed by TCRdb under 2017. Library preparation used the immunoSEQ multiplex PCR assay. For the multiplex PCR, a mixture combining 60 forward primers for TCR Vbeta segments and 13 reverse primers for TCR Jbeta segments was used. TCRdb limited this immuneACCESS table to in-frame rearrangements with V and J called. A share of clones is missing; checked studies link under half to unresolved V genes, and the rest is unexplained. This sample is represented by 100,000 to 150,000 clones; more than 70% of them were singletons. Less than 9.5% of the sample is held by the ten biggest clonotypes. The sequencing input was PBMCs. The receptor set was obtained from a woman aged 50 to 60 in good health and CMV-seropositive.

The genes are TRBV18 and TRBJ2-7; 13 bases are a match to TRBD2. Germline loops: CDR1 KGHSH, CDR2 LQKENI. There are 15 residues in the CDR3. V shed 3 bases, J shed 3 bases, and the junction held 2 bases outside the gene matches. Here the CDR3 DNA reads TGTGCCAGCTCACCGGGGACTAGCGGGAACTACGAGCAGTACTTC. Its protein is CASSPGTSGNYEQYF.

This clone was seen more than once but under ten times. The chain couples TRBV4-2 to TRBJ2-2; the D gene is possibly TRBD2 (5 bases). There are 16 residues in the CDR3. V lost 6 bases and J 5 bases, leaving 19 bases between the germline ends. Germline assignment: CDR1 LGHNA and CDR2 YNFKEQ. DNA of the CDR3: TGTGCCAGCAGGCACTACTGGCAGCGGAATACCGGGGAGCTGTTTTTT. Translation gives CASRHYWQRNTGELFF.